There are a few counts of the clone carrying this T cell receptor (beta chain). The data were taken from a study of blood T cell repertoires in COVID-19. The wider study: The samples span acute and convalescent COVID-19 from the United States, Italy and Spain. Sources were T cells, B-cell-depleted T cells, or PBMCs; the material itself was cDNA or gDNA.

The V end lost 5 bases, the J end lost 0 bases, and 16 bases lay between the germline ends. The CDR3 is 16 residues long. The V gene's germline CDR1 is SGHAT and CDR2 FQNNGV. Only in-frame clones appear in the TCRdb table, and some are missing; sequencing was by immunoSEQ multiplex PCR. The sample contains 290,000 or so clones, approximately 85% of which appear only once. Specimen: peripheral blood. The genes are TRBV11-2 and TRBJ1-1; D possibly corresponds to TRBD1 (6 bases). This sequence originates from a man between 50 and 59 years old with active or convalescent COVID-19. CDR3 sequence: CASSHLQGTMNTEAFF. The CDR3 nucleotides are TGTGCCAGCAGCCACCTACAGGGAACCATGAACACTGAAGCTTTCTTT.